This TCR beta chain originates from a study of T cells after yellow fever vaccination. This clonotype showed up many times. Universal primer sites and UMIs were introduced during 5'RACE template-switching synthesis of TCR cDNA. TCRdb reprocessed the 5' RACE reads with MiXCR, giving one entry per CDR3 protein. The table shows just over 25,000 distinct CDR3 sequences, with under 7% occurring only once. Notes on the study in general: The study found a weaker secondary response that peaked faster, day 5 versus 15. Repertoires obtained by FACS sorting could include abundant clonotypes that entered as contaminants from the bulk population.

This sequence originates from a man aged 30 to 39 who received the YFV17D yellow fever vaccine. The sequenced sample was PBMCs, either bulk or a sorted T-cell subset (CD4+, CD8+, memory, or dextramer-sorted; not recorded which), obtained 15 days after the yellow fever booster vaccination.

The CDR3 region is CASSLARGSVNYGYTF. In nucleotides, the CDR3 is TGTGCCAGCAGTTTAGCGAGGGGGTCGGTGAACTATGGCTACACCTTC. The gene calls are TRBV12-3 or TRBV12-4 and TRBJ1-2, with D maybe TRBD1 (6 bases). V lost 0 bases and J lost 2, with 13 bases in between. The CDR3 extends over 16 amino acids.